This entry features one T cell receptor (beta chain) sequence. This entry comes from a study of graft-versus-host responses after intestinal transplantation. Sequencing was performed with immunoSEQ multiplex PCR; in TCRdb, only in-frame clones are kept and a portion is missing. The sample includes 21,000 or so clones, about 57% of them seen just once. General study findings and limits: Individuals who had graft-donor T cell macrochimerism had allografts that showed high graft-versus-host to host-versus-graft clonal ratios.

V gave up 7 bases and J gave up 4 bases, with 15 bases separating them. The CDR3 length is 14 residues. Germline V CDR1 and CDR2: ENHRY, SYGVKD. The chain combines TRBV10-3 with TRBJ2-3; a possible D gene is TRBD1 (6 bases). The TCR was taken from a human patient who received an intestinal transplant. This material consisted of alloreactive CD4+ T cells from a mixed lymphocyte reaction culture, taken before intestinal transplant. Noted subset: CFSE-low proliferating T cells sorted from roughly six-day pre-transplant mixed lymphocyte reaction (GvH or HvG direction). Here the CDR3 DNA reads TGTGCCATCACCTCACAGGGACCGGCAGATACGCAGTATTTT. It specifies CAITSQGPADTQYF.